These 25 T cell receptor beta chains were sequenced from one sample in a study of PD-1 blockade in classical Hodgkin lymphoma. TCRdb keeps only in-frame clones here, not all; method: immunoSEQ multiplex PCR. The data contain under 70,000 clones, 71% of them singletons. All the patients suffered relapse after autologous stem cell transplantation, and brentuximab vedotin exposure differed. Sequencing used peripheral blood mononuclear cells (PBMCs), obtained before the second cycle of nivolumab. The source is a human donor with classical Hodgkin lymphoma.

The chain joins TRBV7-2 to TRBJ1-4, with D unresolved. V dropped 5 bases and J dropped 0 bases, with 16 bases sitting between them. Germline V gene lookup returns CDR1 SGHTA and CDR2 FQGNSA. The CDR3 is 17 residues long. The CDR3 spells CASSPRPVSATNEKLFF. DNA for the CDR3: TGTGCCAGCAGCCCACGGCCTGTCTCGGCAACTAATGAAAAACTGTTTTTT.

This chain connects TRBV28 to TRBJ1-1; TRBD1 might be the D (6 bases). CDR3 length: 16 amino acids. Looked up from germline, CDR1 is MDHEN and CDR2 is SYDVKM. Deletions cut 1 base from V and 4 bases from J, with 16 bases between. CDR3: CASSLSPTGFGTEAFF. The CDR3 region has the DNA TGTGCCAGCAGTTTATCCCCAACAGGGTTCGGCACTGAAGCTTTCTTT.

The rearrangement links TRBV4-1 to TRBJ1-6, with TRBD1 identical over 10 bases. CDR3 size: 16 residues. Losses at the gene ends were 0 bases for V and 11 bases for J; bases not matched to a gene: 7. Germline assignment: CDR1 MGHRA and CDR2 YSYEKL. The chain's CDR3 is CASSQDPTGGYPPLHF. The DNA for the CDR3 is TGCGCCAGCAGCCAAGATCCGACAGGGGGCTATCCACCCCTCCACTTT.

The chain joins TRBV18 to TRBJ2-1; D unclear. V shed 3 bases and J shed 9 bases, with 12 bases lying between them. Germline V gene data show CDR1 as KGHSH and CDR2 as LQKENI. This CDR3 contains 13 residues. The DNA for the CDR3 is TGTGCCAGCTCACCCTATAGAGACGGTGAGCAGTTCTTC. Its translation: CASSPYRDGEQFF.

This chain connects TRBV5-8 to TRBJ1-1; D is perhaps TRBD1 (5 bases). Looked up from germline, CDR1 is SGHTS and CDR2 is YDEGEE. V was cut by 1 base and J by 11 bases, with 12 bases left in between. CDR3 size: 12 residues. CDR3 residues: CASSLYQGGAFF. CDR3 bases: TGTGCCAGCAGCTTGTACCAGGGTGGGGCTTTCTTT.

The chain joins TRBV7-9 to TRBJ2-3; 10 bases agree with TRBD1. The J segment lost 3 bases and the V segment lost 0 bases, leaving 6 bases of the junction unmatched. The CDR3 extends over 17 amino acids. CDR1 and CDR2 from the germline V gene are SEHNR and FQNEAQ (reference sequence). This CDR3 is CASSLATGGVMTDTQYF. In nucleotides, the CDR3 is TGTGCCAGCAGCTTAGCGACAGGGGGCGTTATGACAGATACGCAGTATTTT.

The CDR3 nucleotides are TGTGCCAGCAGACTACGTGGGGGAGCATACAATGAGCAGTTCTTC. The encoded protein is CASRLRGGAYNEQFF. The chain is built from TRBV7-2 and TRBJ2-1; D tentatively fits TRBD1 or TRBD2 (5 bases each). The CDR3 covers 15 residues. The germline V gene encodes CDR1 SGHTA and CDR2 FQGNSA. The germline V and J ends were trimmed by 6 bases and 4 bases, with 16 bases remaining between them.

The sample holds a few counts of this clone. The rearrangement uses TRBV4-1 and TRBJ1-1; no reliable D call. V gave up 0 bases and J gave up 10 bases, with 15 bases separating them. CDR1 is MGHRA, CDR2 YSYEKL, per germline. This CDR3 region has 14 residues. The CDR3 spells CASSQESPVGGAFF. The CDR3, as DNA: TGCGCCAGCAGCCAAGAAAGCCCGGTGGGTGGAGCTTTCTTT.

This clone was counted only a few times. The chain joins TRBV18 to TRBJ1-2, with a weak D call TRBD1 (5 bases). Germline V gene lookup returns CDR1 KGHSH and CDR2 LQKENI. The CDR3 extends over 13 amino acids. V lost 0 bases, J lost 6 bases, and 8 bases lay in between. CDR3 sequence reads: CASSPPGAHGYTF. CDR3 coding DNA: TGTGCCAGCTCACCACCAGGGGCTCATGGCTACACCTTC.

This chain uses TRBV30 with TRBJ2-7; D is possibly TRBD1 (5 bases). The germline gives CDR1 GTSNPN, CDR2 SVGIG (reference sequence). V was trimmed by 2 bases and J by 2 bases, leaving 10 bases between them. The CDR3 is 13 amino acids. CDR3 DNA: TGTGCCTGGAGTCTGACAGTCCCCTACGAGCAGTACTTC. Translated, it gives CAWSLTVPYEQYF.

The rearrangement links TRBV6-5 to TRBJ1-1; D might be TRBD1 (6 bases). CDR1 MNHEY and CDR2 SVGAGI come from the germline V gene. The CDR3 loop spans 14 amino acids. V dropped 2 bases and J dropped 5 bases, with 12 bases sitting between them. CDR3 sequence (DNA): TGTGCCAGCAGTTACGGGGGGCCGAGGACTGAAGCTTTCTTT. Protein sequence: CASSYGGPRTEAFF.

The chain has TRBV27 and TRBJ1-6; D is perhaps TRBD1 (6 bases). The CDR3 is 15 residues long. The V gene's germline CDR1 is MNHEY and CDR2 SMNVEV (reference sequence). V shed 3 bases and J shed 7 bases, with 13 bases lying between them. This CDR3 reads CASSLVRGENSPLHF. The CDR3, as DNA: TGTGCCAGCAGTTTGGTTAGGGGGGAAAATTCACCCCTCCACTTT.

The chain is built from TRBV7-9 and TRBJ2-7; D ambiguous. CDR3 length: 12 amino acids. Germline V CDR1 and CDR2: SEHNR, FQNEAQ (reference sequence). Trimming removed 1 base from V and 6 bases from J, with 7 bases in between. Here the CDR3 DNA reads TGTGCCAGCAGCTTAGAAGGCTTCGAGCAGTACTTC. Translating it yields CASSLEGFEQYF.

The chain employs TRBV2 and TRBJ1-5; D is undetermined. CDR3 size: 15 residues. Trimming shortened V by 1 base and J by 5 bases, and 12 bases separated the two germline ends. Germline CDR1 SNHLY, CDR2 FYNNEI. This CDR3 is CASSEGRPAHQPQHF. Here the CDR3 DNA reads TGTGCCAGCAGTGAAGGGCGACCTGCCCATCAGCCCCAGCATTTT.

This clone was picked up a small number of times. This chain links TRBV11-2 with TRBJ1-1; 7 bases match TRBD1. With V trimmed by 5 bases and J by 0 bases, 6 bases remained unmatched. The CDR3 is made up of 15 amino acids. Germline CDR1 is SGHAT and CDR2 is FQNNGV. The CDR3 region is CASSGVGQLNTEAFF. The CDR3 DNA is TGTGCCAGCAGCGGAGTGGGACAGCTGAACACTGAAGCTTTCTTT.

This clone occurred a few times. The chain links TRBV6-1 to TRBJ2-3; 10 nucleotides line up with TRBD2. This CDR3 has 16 residues. Germline V gene sequence: CDR1 MNHNS, CDR2 SASEGT. Trimming at V came to 2 bases and at J to 4 bases, leaving 6 bases not matched to a gene. In DNA form, the CDR3 reads TGTGCCAGCAGTGAAATTAGACTAGCGGGTCCAGATACGCAGTATTTT. Translation gives CASSEIRLAGPDTQYF.

The CDR3 DNA follows: TGTGCCAGCAGCCCCGTCCACACTGAAGCTTTCTTT. Amino acids: CASSPVHTEAFF. The rearrangement uses TRBV28 and TRBJ1-1; D unclear. Trimming took off 6 bases at V and 3 bases at J, with 8 bases between the two ends. The CDR3 contains 12 residues. Germline CDR1 MDHEN, CDR2 SYDVKM. The full variable domain, with the rest looked up from reference TRBV28 and TRBJ1-1, is DVKVTQSSRYLVKRTGEKVFLECVQDMDHENMFWYRQDPGLGLRLIYFSYDVKMKEKGDIPEGYSVSREKKERFSLILESASTNQTSMYLCASSPVHTEAFFGQGTRLTVV.

This clone has more than one count but fewer than ten. The junction does not match germline at one end; this may be a read error. This chain joins TRBV28 and TRBJ2-2, with 7 positions matching TRBD2. From germline, CDR1 is MDHEN and CDR2 SYDVKM. The CDR3 totals 14 residues. CDR3 in DNA: TGTGCCACCAGTCGGGGGGAGAACACCGGGGAGCTGTTTTTT. Translated, it gives CATSRGENTGELFF.

This clone is termed medium-sized. CDR3 nucleotide sequence: TGTGCCAGCAGTCGCGACAGCTCTTATGGCTACACCTTC. Protein product: CASSRDSSYGYTF. The gene calls are TRBV6-5 and TRBJ1-2; TRBD1 might be the D (5 bases). The CDR3 spans 13 residues. CDR1 and CDR2 (germline): MNHEY, SVGAGI. V gave up 5 bases and J gave up 5 bases, with 12 bases separating them.

The gene calls are TRBV10-3 and TRBJ1-5, with TRBD1 as a possible D gene (6 bases). The CDR3 has 15 residues. V was trimmed by 2 bases and J by 1 base, leaving 9 bases between them. Germline CDR1 ENHRY, CDR2 SYGVKD. This CDR3 is CAISEGRGSNQPQHF. The CDR3 coding sequence is TGTGCCATCAGTGAGGGTAGGGGGAGCAATCAGCCCCAGCATTTT.

This clone was counted only a few times. This rearrangement joins TRBV19 to TRBJ1-1; D is uncertain. The CDR3 totals 11 residues. The ends were cut back, 6 bases at V and 3 bases at J, with 5 bases in the middle. The V gene's germline CDR1 is LNHDA and CDR2 SQIVND (reference sequence). In nucleotides, the CDR3 is TGTGCCAGTAGCGATCACACTGAAGCTTTCTTT. This translates into CASSDHTEAFF.

This clone was observed a single time. The gene calls are TRBV6-5 and TRBJ1-1, with D possibly matching TRBD1 (6 bases). The CDR3 is 13 residues long. CDR1 is MNHEY, CDR2 SVGAGI, per germline. With 6 bases removed from V and 8 bases from J, the gap between germline ends came to 16 bases. The CDR3 DNA sequence: TGTGCCAGCAGCCCCCCCCAGGGGCCAGAAGCTTTCTTT. Amino acids: CASSPPQGPEAFF.

As regards this clone: The identical CDR3 is also encoded by other nucleotide sequences in the sample. This rearrangement joins TRBV6-4 to TRBJ2-1; TRBD2 might be the D (5 bases). Trimming took off 0 bases at V and 6 bases at J, with 6 bases between the two ends. The CDR3 is 13 amino acids. CDR1 is MRHNA, CDR2 SNTAGT, per germline. The CDR3 bases are TGTGCCAGCAGTGACTCAGGGAGCAATGAGCAGTTCTTC. Amino acids: CASSDSGSNEQFF.

This chain links TRBV29-1 with TRBJ1-1; D perhaps matches TRBD1 (5 bases). Trimming cost V 3 bases and J 0 bases, with 11 bases left between them. The CDR3 has 14 residues. Germline V gene sequence: CDR1 SQVTM, CDR2 ANQGSEA. The CDR3 region is CSVDAGIMNTEAFF. The CDR3 nucleotides are TGCAGCGTTGATGCAGGGATCATGAACACTGAAGCTTTCTTT.

V and J are TRBV6-6 and TRBJ1-1, with D hard to call. The ends were cut back, 6 bases at V and 4 bases at J, with 12 bases in the middle. The CDR3 loop spans 13 amino acids. CDR1 is MNHNY, CDR2 SVGAGI, per germline (reference sequence). CDR3 in DNA: TGTGCCAGCAGGGAGGACGGTAGCACTGAAGCTTTCTTT. The encoded protein is CASREDGSTEAFF.